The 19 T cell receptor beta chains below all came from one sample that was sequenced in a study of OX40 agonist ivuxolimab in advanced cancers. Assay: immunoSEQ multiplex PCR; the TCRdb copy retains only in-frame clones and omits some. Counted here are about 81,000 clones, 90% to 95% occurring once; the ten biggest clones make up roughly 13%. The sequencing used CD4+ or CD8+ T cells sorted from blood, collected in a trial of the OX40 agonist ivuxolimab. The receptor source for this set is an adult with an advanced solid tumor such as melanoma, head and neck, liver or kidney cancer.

DNA of the CDR3: TGTGCCAGCAGCGTGCAGGGATGGGGCACTGAAGCTTTCTTT. The encoded protein is CASSVQGWGTEAFF. V gene TRBV28 combines with J gene TRBJ1-1, with D possibly matching TRBD1 (5 bases). The CDR3 length is 14 residues. V lost 6 bases and J lost 4, with 15 bases in between. Germline CDR1 and CDR2: MDHEN and SYDVKM.

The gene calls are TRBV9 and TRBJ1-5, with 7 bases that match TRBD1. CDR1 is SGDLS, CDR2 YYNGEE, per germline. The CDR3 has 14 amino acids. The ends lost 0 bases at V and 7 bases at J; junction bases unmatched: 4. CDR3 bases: TGTGCCAGCAGCGTAGAGGGGGCTGAACAGCCCCAGCATTTT. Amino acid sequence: CASSVEGAEQPQHF.

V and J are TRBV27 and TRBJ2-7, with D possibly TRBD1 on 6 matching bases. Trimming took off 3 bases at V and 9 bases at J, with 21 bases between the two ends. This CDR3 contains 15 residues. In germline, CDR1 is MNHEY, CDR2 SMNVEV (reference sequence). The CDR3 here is CASSFIGTRGLGQYF. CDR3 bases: TGTGCCAGCAGTTTCATAGGGACAAGGGGTCTAGGGCAGTACTTC.

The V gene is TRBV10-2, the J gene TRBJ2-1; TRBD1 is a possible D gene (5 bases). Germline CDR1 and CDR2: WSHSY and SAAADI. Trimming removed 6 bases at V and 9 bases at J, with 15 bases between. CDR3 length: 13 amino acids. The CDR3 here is CASSRVLWGEQFF. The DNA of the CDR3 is TGCGCCAGCAGCAGGGTTCTTTGGGGTGAGCAGTTCTTC.

The CDR3 DNA sequence: TGTGCCAGCAGCCACCGGGAGCGGGGGTTCGAGCAGTACTTC. Protein product: CASSHRERGFEQYF. The chain links TRBV13 to TRBJ2-7, with 8 bases identical to TRBD2. The CDR3 loop spans 14 amino acids. After removal of 5 bases from V and 6 bases from J, the junction contained 9 bases not matched to a gene. Germline values: CDR1 PRHDT, CDR2 FYEKMQ (reference sequence).

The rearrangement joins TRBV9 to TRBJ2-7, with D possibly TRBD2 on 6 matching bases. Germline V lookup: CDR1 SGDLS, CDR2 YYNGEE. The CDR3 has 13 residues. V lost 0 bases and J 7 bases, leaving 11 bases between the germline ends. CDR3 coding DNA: TGTGCCAGCAGCGTAGCGGGAGTGGGTGAGCAGTACTTC. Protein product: CASSVAGVGEQYF.

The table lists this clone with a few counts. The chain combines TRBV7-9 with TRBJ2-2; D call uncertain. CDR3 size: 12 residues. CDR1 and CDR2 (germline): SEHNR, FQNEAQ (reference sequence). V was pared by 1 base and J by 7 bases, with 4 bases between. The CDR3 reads CASSLVVGELFF. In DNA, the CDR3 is TGTGCCAGCAGCTTAGTCGTCGGGGAGCTGTTTTTT.

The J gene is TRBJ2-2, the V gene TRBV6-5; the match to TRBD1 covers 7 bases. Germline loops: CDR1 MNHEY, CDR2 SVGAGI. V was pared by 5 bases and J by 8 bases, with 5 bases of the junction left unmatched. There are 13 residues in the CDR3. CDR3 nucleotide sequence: TGTGCCAGCAGTAACAGGGGTGCTGGGGAGCTGTTTTTT. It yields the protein CASSNRGAGELFF.

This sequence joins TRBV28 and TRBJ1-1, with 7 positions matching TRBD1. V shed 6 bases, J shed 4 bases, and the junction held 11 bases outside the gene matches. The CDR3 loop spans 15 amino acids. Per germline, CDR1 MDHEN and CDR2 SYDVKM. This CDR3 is CASRLTGRGSTEAFF. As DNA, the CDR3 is TGTGCCAGCAGGTTGACAGGGCGGGGGAGCACTGAAGCTTTCTTT.

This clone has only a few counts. In DNA, the CDR3 is TGTGCCAGCAGGGACAGGGCGGGACAGCCCCAGCATTTT. Its protein product is CASRDRAGQPQHF. The V and J genes are TRBV7-9 and TRBJ1-5, with 8 bases identical to TRBD1. Germline assignment: CDR1 SEHNR and CDR2 FQNEAQ (reference sequence). The CDR3 consists of 13 residues. Unmatched junction bases numbered 5, after V lost 6 bases and J lost 7 bases.

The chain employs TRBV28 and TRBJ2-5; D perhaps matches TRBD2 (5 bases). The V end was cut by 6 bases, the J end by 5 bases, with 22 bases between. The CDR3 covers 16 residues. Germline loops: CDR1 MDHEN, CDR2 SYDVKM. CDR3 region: CASSRAGEGPAETQYF. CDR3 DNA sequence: TGTGCCAGCAGCCGCGCTGGTGAGGGCCCCGCGGAGACCCAGTACTTC.

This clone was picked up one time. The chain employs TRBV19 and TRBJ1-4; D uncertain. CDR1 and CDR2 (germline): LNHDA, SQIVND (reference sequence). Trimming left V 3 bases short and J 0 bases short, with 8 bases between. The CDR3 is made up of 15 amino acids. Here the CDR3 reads CASSIPGATNEKLFF. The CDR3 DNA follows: TGTGCCAGTAGTATCCCCGGGGCAACTAATGAAAAACTGTTTTTT.

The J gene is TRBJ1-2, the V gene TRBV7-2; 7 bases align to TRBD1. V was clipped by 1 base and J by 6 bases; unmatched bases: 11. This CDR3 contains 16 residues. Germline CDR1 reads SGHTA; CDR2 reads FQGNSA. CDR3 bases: TGTGCCAGCAGCTTAGGGACAGGCCCCGTGGACGATGGCTACACCTTC. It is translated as CASSLGTGPVDDGYTF.

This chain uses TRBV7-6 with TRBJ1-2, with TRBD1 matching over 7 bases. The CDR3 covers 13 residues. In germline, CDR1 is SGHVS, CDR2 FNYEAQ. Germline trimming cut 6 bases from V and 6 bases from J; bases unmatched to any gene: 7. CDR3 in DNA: TGTGCCAGCAGTCAATCAGGGGGTCATGGCTACACCTTC. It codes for CASSQSGGHGYTF.

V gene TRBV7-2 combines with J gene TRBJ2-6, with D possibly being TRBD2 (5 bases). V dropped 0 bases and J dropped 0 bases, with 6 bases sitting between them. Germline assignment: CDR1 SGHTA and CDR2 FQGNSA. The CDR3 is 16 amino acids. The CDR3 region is CASSLATNSGANVLTF. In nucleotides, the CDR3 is TGTGCCAGCAGCTTAGCGACTAACTCTGGGGCCAACGTCCTGACTTTC. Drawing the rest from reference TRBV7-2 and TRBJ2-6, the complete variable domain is GAGVSQSPSNKVTEKGKDVELRCDPISGHTALYWYRQSLGQGLEFLIYFQGNSAPDKSGLPSDRFSAERTGGSVSTLTIQRTQQEDSAVYLCASSLATNSGANVLTFGAGSRLTVL.

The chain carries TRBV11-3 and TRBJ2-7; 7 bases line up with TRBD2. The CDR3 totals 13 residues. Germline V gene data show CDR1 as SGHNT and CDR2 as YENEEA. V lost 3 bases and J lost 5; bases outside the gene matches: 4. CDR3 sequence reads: CASSFSREDEQYF. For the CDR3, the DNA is TGTGCCAGCAGCTTTAGCCGGGAGGACGAGCAGTACTTC.

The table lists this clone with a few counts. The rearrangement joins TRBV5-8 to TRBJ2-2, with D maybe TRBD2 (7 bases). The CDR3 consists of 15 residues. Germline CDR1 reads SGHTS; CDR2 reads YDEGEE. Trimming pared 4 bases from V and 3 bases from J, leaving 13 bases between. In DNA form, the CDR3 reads TGTGCCAGCAGCGGGGGGGGCATCGACACCGGGGAGCTGTTTTTT. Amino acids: CASSGGGIDTGELFF.

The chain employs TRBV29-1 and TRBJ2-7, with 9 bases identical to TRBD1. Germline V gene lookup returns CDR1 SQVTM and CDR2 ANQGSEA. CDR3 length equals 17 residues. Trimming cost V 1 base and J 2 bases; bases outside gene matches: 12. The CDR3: CSVEGLSQQGAPYEQYF. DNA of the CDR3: TGCAGCGTTGAAGGACTCTCCCAACAGGGGGCTCCCTACGAGCAGTACTTC.

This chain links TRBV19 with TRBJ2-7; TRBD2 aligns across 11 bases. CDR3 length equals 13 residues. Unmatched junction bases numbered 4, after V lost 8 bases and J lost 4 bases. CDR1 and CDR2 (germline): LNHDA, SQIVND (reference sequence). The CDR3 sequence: CASAGTSGYEQYF. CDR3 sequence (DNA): TGTGCCAGTGCCGGGACTAGCGGATACGAGCAGTACTTC.